This is a list of T cell receptor beta chains from one sample in a study of control samples from healthy donors and cancer patients. Clones were read by immunoSEQ multiplex PCR, and TCRdb kept only the in-frame ones, dropping some. The sample has some 74,000 clones, about 94% seen once. The source material was blood. Receptors were obtained from a woman aged 25 to 39 in good health. The CDR3 runs from the conserved cysteine through the conserved F or W. The D gene is left open where the match is weak. The listing skips clone size in some rows; elsewhere it reads once, few, many or a size class.

V: TRBV21-1
D: .
J: TRBJ1-3
size: once
CDR3: CASSYPEFVGLGTPLGGNTIYF
DNA: .

V: TRBV19
D: .
J: TRBJ1-1
size: .
CDR3: CASNGRANTEAFF
DNA: TGTGCCAGTAATGGCAGGGCAAACACTGAAGCTTTCTTT

V: TRBV4-2
D: .
J: TRBJ1-5
size: .
CDR3: CASSQTAGEGDQPQHF
DNA: TGTGCCAGCAGCCAAACGGCCGGGGAAGGAGATCAGCCCCAGCATTTT

V: TRBV7-8
D: .
J: TRBJ1-4
size: .
CDR3: CASRSDLAWTVGDEKLFF
DNA: TGTGCCAGCAGATCTGATCTGGCCTGGACAGTGGGGGATGAAAAACTGTTTTTT

V: TRBV3-1/TRBV3-2
D: .
J: TRBJ1-1
size: .
CDR3: CASRIGVWETEAFF
DNA: TGTGCCAGCAGGATAGGAGTATGGGAAACTGAAGCTTTCTTT

V: TRBV3-1/TRBV3-2
D: .
J: TRBJ1-5
size: once
CDR3: CASSPGGQPQHF
DNA: TGTGCCAGCAGCCCCGGAGGGCAGCCCCAGCATTTT

V: TRBV30
D: .
J: TRBJ1-6
size: .
CDR3: CAWMPGHVGLGSPLHF
DNA: TGTGCCTGGATGCCGGGACATGTTGGTTTGGGTTCACCCCTCCACTTT

V: TRBV5-8
D: TRBD1
J: TRBJ1-2
size: .
CDR3: CASSFRGSGGEGYTF
DNA: TGTGCCAGCAGCTTCAGAGGTTCAGGGGGCGAAGGCTACACCTTC

V: TRBV5-1
D: TRBD1
J: TRBJ2-5
size: once
CDR3: CASSSADRGLETQYF
DNA: TGCGCCAGCAGCTCCGCTGACAGGGGACTAGAGACCCAGTACTTC

V: TRBV7-9
D: .
J: TRBJ2-1
size: .
CDR3: CASSYPEGGESNEQFF
DNA: TGTGCCAGCAGCTACCCGGAGGGGGGCGAATCCAATGAGCAGTTCTTC

V: TRBV27
D: TRBD2
J: TRBJ2-1
size: .
CDR3: CASSPLGGEWYNEQFF
DNA: TGTGCCAGCAGTCCCCTTGGGGGGGAGTGGTACAATGAGCAGTTCTTC

V: TRBV7-8
D: TRBD1
J: TRBJ1-3
size: .
CDR3: CASSSDRDRLDSGNTIYF
DNA: TGTGCCAGCAGCTCGGACAGGGATAGGTTGGACTCTGGAAACACCATATATTTT

V: TRBV9
D: .
J: TRBJ1-2
size: .
CDR3: CASSSFLNYGYTF
DNA: TGTGCCAGCAGCTCCTTCCTTAACTATGGCTACACCTTC

V: TRBV5-8
D: .
J: TRBJ2-7
size: .
CDR3: CASSLLGGGEQYF
DNA: TGTGCCAGCAGCTTATTGGGAGGGGGCGAGCAGTACTTC

V: TRBV27
D: TRBD1
J: TRBJ1-1
size: .
CDR3: CASSSGRQGAEAFF
DNA: TGTGCCAGCAGTTCAGGTCGACAGGGGGCTGAAGCTTTCTTT

V: TRBV7-8
D: .
J: TRBJ1-2
size: once
CDR3: CASRDKGLRKYGYTF
DNA: TGTGCCAGCAGAGATAAGGGCCTAAGGAAGTATGGCTACACCTTC

V: TRBV11-2
D: .
J: TRBJ2-5
size: once
CDR3: CASRTSSRGGLETQYF
DNA: TGTGCCAGCAGAACTAGCTCGCGGGGTGGTTTGGAGACCCAGTACTTC

V: TRBV19
D: .
J: TRBJ2-2
size: few
CDR3: CASSSRSRSTGELFF
DNA: TGTGCCAGTAGTAGTCGTAGTCGGAGCACCGGGGAGCTGTTTTTT

V: TRBV30
D: .
J: TRBJ1-3
size: .
CDR3: CAWSVLGRGNGNTIYF
DNA: TGTGCCTGGAGTGTACTCGGCAGGGGAAATGGAAACACCATATATTTT

V: TRBV5-1
D: TRBD2
J: TRBJ2-3
size: .
CDR3: CASSSAGERADTQYF
DNA: TGCGCCAGCAGCTCGGCGGGGGAAAGGGCAGATACGCAGTATTTT

V: TRBV4-2
D: .
J: TRBJ1-1
size: .
CDR3: CASTAGTTIEAFF
DNA: TGTGCCAGCACTGCCGGGACCACCATTGAAGCTTTCTTT

V: TRBV5-1
D: .
J: TRBJ1-1
size: .
CDR3: CASSTWTVTEAFF
DNA: TGCGCCAGCAGCACCTGGACGGTGACTGAAGCTTTCTTT

V: TRBV9
D: TRBD1
J: TRBJ1-1
size: .
CDR3: CASSFGTGMNTEAFF
DNA: TGTGCCAGCAGCTTCGGGACAGGGATGAACACTGAAGCTTTCTTT

V: TRBV19
D: .
J: TRBJ1-4
size: .
CDR3: CASGSGEGVSEKLFF
DNA: TGTGCCAGTGGGTCGGGAGAAGGGGTCAGTGAAAAACTGTTTTTT

V: TRBV3-1/TRBV3-2
D: .
J: TRBJ1-2
size: .
CDR3: CASSQEEAVEGYTF
DNA: TGTGCCAGCAGCCAAGAGGAGGCAGTAGAGGGCTACACCTTC

V: TRBV18
D: .
J: TRBJ2-1
size: .
CDR3: CATATASLASYNEQFF
DNA: TGTGCCACCGCCACAGCGTCGCTCGCCTCCTACAATGAGCAGTTCTTC

V: TRBV28
D: .
J: TRBJ1-1
size: .
CDR3: CASSLEQLTEAFF
DNA: TGTGCCAGCAGTTTAGAACAGCTCACTGAAGCTTTCTTT

V: TRBV7-9
D: .
J: TRBJ2-7
size: .
CDR3: CASSNGPLGEQYF
DNA: TGTGCCAGCAGCAACGGACCGCTGGGCGAGCAGTACTTC

V: TRBV19
D: .
J: TRBJ1-4
size: .
CDR3: CASGWTEKLFF
DNA: TGTGCCAGTGGCTGGACTGAAAAACTGTTTTTT

V: TRBV25-1
D: .
J: TRBJ1-3
size: .
CDR3: CASSEGDRNTIYF
DNA: TGTGCCAGCAGTGAAGGAGACCGAAACACCATATATTTT

V: TRBV4-1
D: TRBD1
J: TRBJ2-3
size: .
CDR3: CASSPTGGARTDTQYF
DNA: TGCGCCAGCAGCCCCACAGGGGGCGCTAGGACAGATACGCAGTATTTT

V: TRBV7-9
D: .
J: TRBJ1-4
size: .
CDR3: CASTNAEANEKLFF
DNA: TGTGCCAGCACCAACGCCGAGGCTAATGAAAAACTGTTTTTT

V: TRBV3-1/TRBV3-2
D: .
J: TRBJ1-1
size: .
CDR3: CASSQDLSAGAMDTEAFF
DNA: TGTGCCAGCAGCCAAGATCTGTCAGCTGGAGCTATGGACACTGAAGCTTTCTTT

V: TRBV12-3/TRBV12-4
D: .
J: TRBJ1-1
size: .
CDR3: CASTANTEAFF
DNA: TGTGCCAGCACCGCTAACACTGAAGCTTTCTTT

V: TRBV15
D: .
J: TRBJ1-2
size: .
CDR3: CATSRGGREYGYTF
DNA: TGTGCCACCAGCAGAGGGGGCAGGGAGTATGGCTACACCTTC

V: TRBV24-1
D: TRBD1
J: TRBJ2-1
size: .
CDR3: CATSDPIGQGLHNEQFF
DNA: TGTGCCACCAGTGACCCAATAGGACAGGGCTTACACAATGAGCAGTTCTTC

V: TRBV28
D: .
J: TRBJ1-2
size: .
CDR3: CASSSPPGVRAAGYTF
DNA: TGTGCCAGCAGTTCACCCCCGGGAGTCAGGGCTGCAGGCTACACCTTC

V: TRBV6-1
D: .
J: TRBJ1-4
size: .
CDR3: CASSERGGLNEKLFF
DNA: TGTGCCAGCAGTGAACGTGGGGGACTAAATGAAAAACTGTTTTTT

V: TRBV12-3/TRBV12-4
D: .
J: TRBJ1-1
size: .
CDR3: CASSNTEAFF
DNA: TGTGCCAGTTCGAACACTGAAGCTTTCTTT

V: TRBV7-9
D: .
J: TRBJ1-1
size: .
CDR3: CASSLGGLNTEAFF
DNA: TGTGCCAGCAGCTTAGGTGGCCTAAACACTGAAGCTTTCTTT

V: TRBV7-9
D: .
J: TRBJ2-2
size: .
CDR3: CASSLLSGLAGELFF
DNA: TGTGCCAGCAGCTTATTATCGGGGTTAGCCGGGGAGCTGTTTTTT

V: TRBV12-5
D: .
J: TRBJ1-3
size: .
CDR3: CASGLDAGVNTIYF
DNA: TGTGCTAGTGGTTTGGATGCAGGGGTAAACACCATATATTTT

V: TRBV6-2/TRBV6-3
D: TRBD1
J: TRBJ1-1
size: .
CDR3: CASSRETGDRVTKAFF
DNA: TGTGCCAGCAGTCGGGAGACGGGAGACAGGGTGACGAAAGCTTTCTTT

V: TRBV20-1
D: .
J: TRBJ1-2
size: once
CDR3: CSASAPLGPQDYGYTF
DNA: TGCAGTGCTAGTGCCCCCTTAGGACCCCAGGACTATGGCTACACCTTC

V: TRBV29-1
D: TRBD1
J: TRBJ1-2
size: .
CDR3: CSVERTGALVYTF
DNA: TGCAGCGTTGAAAGGACAGGGGCGTTGGTCTACACCTTC

V: TRBV6-5
D: TRBD1
J: TRBJ1-2
size: .
CDR3: CASSRQGRDGYTF
DNA: TGTGCCAGCAGTAGACAGGGACGAGATGGCTACACCTTC

V: TRBV7-2
D: TRBD1
J: TRBJ1-1
size: .
CDR3: CASSPRGRGGTEAFF
DNA: TGTGCCAGCAGCCCAAGGGGGCGGGGTGGCACTGAAGCTTTCTTT

V: TRBV9
D: .
J: TRBJ2-1
size: .
CDR3: CASSVGGGNYNEQFF
DNA: TGTGCCAGCAGCGTAGGAGGGGGGAACTACAATGAGCAGTTCTTC

V: TRBV5-8
D: .
J: TRBJ1-6
size: .
CDR3: CASSFRDLLHF
DNA: TGTGCCAGCAGCTTTCGGGACCTACTCCACTTT

V: TRBV11-1
D: .
J: TRBJ2-1
size: .
CDR3: CASSLSSDNEQFF
DNA: TGTGCCAGCAGCTTAAGCAGCGACAATGAGCAGTTCTTC

V: TRBV7-2
D: .
J: TRBJ1-4
size: .
CDR3: CATSVGYREKLFF
DNA: TGTGCCACCTCCGTAGGATATCGTGAAAAACTGTTTTTT